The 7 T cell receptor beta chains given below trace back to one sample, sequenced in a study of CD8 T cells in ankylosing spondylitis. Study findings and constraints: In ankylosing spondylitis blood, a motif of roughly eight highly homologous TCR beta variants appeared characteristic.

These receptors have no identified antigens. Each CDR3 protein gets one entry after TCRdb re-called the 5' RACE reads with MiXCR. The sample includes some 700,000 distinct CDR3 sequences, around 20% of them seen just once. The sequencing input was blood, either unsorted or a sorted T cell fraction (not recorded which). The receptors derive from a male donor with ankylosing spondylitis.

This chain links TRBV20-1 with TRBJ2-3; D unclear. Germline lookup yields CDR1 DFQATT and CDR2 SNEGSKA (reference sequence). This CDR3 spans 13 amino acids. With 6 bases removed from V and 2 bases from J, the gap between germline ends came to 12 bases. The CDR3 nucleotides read TGCAGTGCCAAAGGCGAGAACACAGATACGCAGTATTTT. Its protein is CSAKGENTDTQYF.

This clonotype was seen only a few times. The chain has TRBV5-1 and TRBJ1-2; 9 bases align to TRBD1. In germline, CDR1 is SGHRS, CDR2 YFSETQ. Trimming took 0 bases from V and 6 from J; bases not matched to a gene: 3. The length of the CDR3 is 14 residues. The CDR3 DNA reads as TGCGCCAGCAGCTTGGAGAGGGACAGGGATGGCTACACCTTC. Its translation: CASSLERDRDGYTF.

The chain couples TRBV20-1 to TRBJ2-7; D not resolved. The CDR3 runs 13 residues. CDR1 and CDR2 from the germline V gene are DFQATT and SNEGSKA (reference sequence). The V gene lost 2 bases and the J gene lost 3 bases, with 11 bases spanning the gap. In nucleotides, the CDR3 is TGCAGTGCTAGATCCCCGGACCGCTACGAGCAGTACTTC. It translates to CSARSPDRYEQYF.

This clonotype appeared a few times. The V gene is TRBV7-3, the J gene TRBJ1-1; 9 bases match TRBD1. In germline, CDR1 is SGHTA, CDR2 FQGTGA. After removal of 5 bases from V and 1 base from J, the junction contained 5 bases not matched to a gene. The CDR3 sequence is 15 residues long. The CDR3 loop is CASSITGGPNTEAFF. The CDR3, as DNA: TGTGCCAGCAGCATCACAGGGGGCCCGAACACTGAAGCTTTCTTT.

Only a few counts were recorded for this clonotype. The CDR3 here is CASSYDRDRNSPLHF. DNA for the CDR3: TGTGCCAGCAGTTACGACAGGGACAGAAATTCACCCCTCCACTTT. J is TRBJ1-6 and V is TRBV6-5; TRBD1 agrees at 7 bases. The CDR3 length is 15 residues. With V trimmed by 2 bases and J by 7 bases, 5 bases remained unmatched. In germline, CDR1 is MNHEY, CDR2 SVGAGI.

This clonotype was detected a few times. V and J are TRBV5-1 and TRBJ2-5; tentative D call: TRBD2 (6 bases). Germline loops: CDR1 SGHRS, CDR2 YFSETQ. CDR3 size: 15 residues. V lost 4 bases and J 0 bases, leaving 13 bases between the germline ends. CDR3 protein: CASSRWLANQETQYF. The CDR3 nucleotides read TGCGCCAGCAGCCGTTGGCTAGCGAACCAAGAGACCCAGTACTTC.

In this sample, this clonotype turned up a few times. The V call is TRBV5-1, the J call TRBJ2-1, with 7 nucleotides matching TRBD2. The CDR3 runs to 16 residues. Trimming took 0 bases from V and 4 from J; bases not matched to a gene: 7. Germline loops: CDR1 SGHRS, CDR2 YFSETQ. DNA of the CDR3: TGCGCCAGCAGCTTGGCCGCTGTAGCGGGTTACAATGAGCAGTTCTTC. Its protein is CASSLAAVAGYNEQFF.